The 23 T cell receptor beta chains below all came from one sample that was sequenced in a study of T cell repertoires in cytomegalovirus infection. A single record per CDR3 protein comes from TCRdb applying MiXCR to the reads. The sample lists 100,000 or so distinct CDR3 sequences; 20% to 25% were seen once. Sequenced sample: CD8+ T cells from PBMCs. The receptors were sampled from a human donor in good health (CMV status not recorded). Some clones in this sample may be carry-over from other donors' samples.

The chain is built from TRBV24-1 and TRBJ2-2, with 8 nucleotides matching TRBD1. In germline, CDR1 is KGHDR, CDR2 SFDVKD. The CDR3 consists of 16 residues. V lost 2 bases, J lost 3 bases, and 4 bases stayed unmatched. Here the CDR3 DNA reads TGTGCCACCAGTGATTCAGGACAGGGATACACCGGGGAGCTGTTTTTT. Translated, it gives CATSDSGQGYTGELFF.

This clonotype has more than one count but fewer than ten. The chain uses TRBV2 and TRBJ1-1, with 8 bases aligning to TRBD1. This CDR3 has 17 amino acids. Per germline, CDR1 SNHLY and CDR2 FYNNEI. V gave up 1 base and J gave up 4 bases; unmatched junction bases: 11. CDR3 nucleotide sequence: TGTGCCAGCAGTGAAGGGACAGGGTTGCCCGGGGGCACTGAAGCTTTCTTT. Translation gives CASSEGTGLPGGTEAFF.

Remarks on this clonotype: A much larger clone lies one base from this, so it may be a read error. The chain uses TRBV15 and TRBJ1-5; perhaps TRBD1 as D (6 bases). The CDR3 runs 15 residues. Germline CDR1 and CDR2: LNHNV and YYDKDF (reference sequence). DNA for the CDR3: TGTGCCACCAGCATAGGACAGTATAGCGATCAGCCCCAGCATTTT. It codes for CATSIGQYSDQPQHF.

Ten or more counts support this clonotype. The rearrangement joins TRBV6-5 to TRBJ2-7; D assignment may be TRBD1 or TRBD2 (7 bases each). The CDR3 is 15 residues long. V shed 4 bases and J shed 9 bases, with 22 bases lying between them. The germline gives CDR1 MNHEY, CDR2 SVGAGI. CDR3 sequence reads: CASSSRQGGLSPQYF. The CDR3 bases are TGTGCCAGCAGTTCTCGACAGGGAGGGCTTTCTCCGCAGTACTTC.

The sample holds a few counts of this clonotype. This chain links TRBV12-3 or TRBV12-4 with TRBJ2-1, with 8 bases that match TRBD1. Unmatched junction bases numbered 10, after V lost 2 bases and J lost 7 bases. The length of the CDR3 is 16 residues. The CDR3 sequence is CASSLNPDRDGNEQFF. As DNA, the CDR3 is TGTGCCAGCAGTTTAAACCCGGACAGGGACGGGAATGAGCAGTTCTTC.

This clonotype was seen ten or more times. The chain combines TRBV5-6 with TRBJ1-1; D is ambiguous. Germline V CDR1 and CDR2: SGHDT, YYEEEE. The CDR3 is made up of 12 amino acids. V was shortened by 6 bases and J by 7 bases, with 13 bases between the two germline ends. In nucleotides, the CDR3 is TGTGCCAGCATCGAATTTGGAGGTGAAGCTTTCTTT. This gives the protein CASIEFGGEAFF. The complete variable domain, with remaining parts taken from reference TRBV5-6 and TRBJ1-1, reads DAGVTQSPTHLIKTRGQQVTLRCSPKSGHDTVSWYQQALGQGPQFIFQYYEEEERQRGNFPDRFSGHQFPNYSSELNVNALLLGDSALYLCASIEFGGEAFFGQGTRLTVV.

This clonotype is judged medium-sized. The gene calls are TRBV7-8 and TRBJ2-2, with TRBD1 matching over 12 bases. Trimming at V came to 1 base and at J to 3 bases, leaving 12 bases not matched to a gene. Germline CDR1 is SGHVS and CDR2 is FQNEAQ. CDR3 size: 20 residues. CDR3 sequence: CASSLVGTGGRWADTGELFF. The CDR3 DNA sequence: TGTGCCAGCAGCTTAGTAGGGACAGGGGGCCGCTGGGCGGACACCGGGGAGCTGTTTTTT. Full variable domain (remainder filled in from reference TRBV7-8 and TRBJ2-2): GAGVSQSPRYKVAKRGQDVALRCDPISGHVSLFWYQQALGQGPEFLTYFQNEAQLDKSGLPSDRFFAERPEGSVSTLKIQRTQQEDSAVYLCASSLVGTGGRWADTGELFFGEGSRLTVL.

The gene calls are TRBV6-1 and TRBJ2-3; tentative D call: TRBD2 (5 bases). This CDR3 has 16 residues. Trimming left V 5 bases short and J 0 bases short, with 15 bases between. Germline V lookup: CDR1 MNHNS, CDR2 SASEGT. The CDR3 sequence is CASSLTKISSTDTQYF. DNA for the CDR3: TGTGCCAGCAGTCTGACTAAAATATCTAGCACAGATACGCAGTATTTT.

This clonotype was detected only a few times. This sequence joins TRBV28 and TRBJ2-1, with D perhaps TRBD1 or TRBD2 (5 bases each). Between the trimmed V and J ends, which lost 7 bases and 4 bases, there was a span of 20 bases. Germline assignment: CDR1 MDHEN and CDR2 SYDVKM. The CDR3 covers 16 residues. CDR3 nucleotide sequence: TGTGCCAGCACAGGGTTTGGATACCCGGGATACAATGAGCAGTTCTTC. Protein: CASTGFGYPGYNEQFF.

The V gene is TRBV12-3 or TRBV12-4, the J gene TRBJ1-2; D is unclear. CDR3 size: 12 residues. V lost 3 bases, J lost 8 bases, and 10 bases lay in between. CDR3 region: CASSFPVEGYTF. CDR3 DNA sequence: TGTGCCAGCAGTTTCCCGGTGGAGGGCTACACCTTC.

Only a few counts were recorded for this clonotype. The rearrangement links TRBV11-2 to TRBJ2-5; 8 nucleotides match TRBD2. The CDR3 is made up of 16 amino acids. V gave up 7 bases and J gave up 5 bases; unmatched junction bases: 15. Per germline, CDR1 SGHAT and CDR2 FQNNGV. For the CDR3, the DNA is TGTGCCAGCACCCAGTCGTGGCGGGGGGACGGGGAGACCCAGTACTTC. Its protein product is CASTQSWRGDGETQYF.

This clonotype showed up many times. The genes are TRBV5-6 and TRBJ2-7; TRBD2 matches 9 bases. The CDR3 is 15 amino acids. Germline CDR1 is SGHDT and CDR2 is YYEEEE. V was clipped by 6 bases and J by 5 bases; unmatched bases: 12. The CDR3, as DNA: TGTGCCAGCACCCTAGGCCTAGCGGGAATCAACGAGCAGTACTTC. Its protein is CASTLGLAGINEQYF.

The chain links TRBV2 to TRBJ1-2; a weak D match, TRBD1 (5 bases). Germline V gene data show CDR1 as SNHLY and CDR2 as FYNNEI. This CDR3 is built from 16 residues. The V end was cut by 6 bases, the J end by 3 bases, with 20 bases between. CDR3 loop: CASRPAGSQEDYGYTF. The CDR3 coding sequence is TGTGCCAGCAGGCCGGCGGGCTCACAGGAAGACTATGGCTACACCTTC. The full variable domain, completed using reference TRBV2 and TRBJ1-2, is EPEVTQTPSHQVTQMGQEVILRCVPISNHLYFYWYRQILGQKVEFLVSFYNNEISEKSEIFDDQFSVERPDGSNFTLKIRSTKLEDSAMYFCASRPAGSQEDYGYTFGSGTRLTVV.

V usage is TRBV19 and J usage is TRBJ1-1, with D possibly being TRBD1 (6 bases). V was clipped by 6 bases and J by 0 bases, with 11 bases between them. This CDR3 has 14 amino acids. Looked up from germline, CDR1 is LNHDA and CDR2 is SQIVND (reference sequence). The CDR3 sequence is CASRKGHLNTEAFF. CDR3 DNA: TGTGCCAGTAGGAAGGGACACCTGAACACTGAAGCTTTCTTT.

This chain connects TRBV29-1 to TRBJ2-5; 7 bases are shared with TRBD1. The CDR3 loop spans 15 amino acids. The trim removed 7 bases at V and 1 base at J, leaving 12 bases unmatched. Germline values: CDR1 SQVTM, CDR2 ANQGSEA. The DNA for the CDR3 is TGCAGCGGTATGTGGGGACAGACTACCCAAGAGACCCAGTACTTC. Amino acid sequence: CSGMWGQTTQETQYF.

The genes are TRBV7-9 and TRBJ2-2, with D uncertain. Trimming stripped 8 bases from V and 7 bases from J, with 5 bases between. CDR3 length equals 10 residues. Germline assignment: CDR1 SEHNR and CDR2 FQNEAQ (reference sequence). The CDR3 sequence: CASVGGELFF. The CDR3 DNA is TGTGCCAGCGTCGGCGGGGAGCTGTTTTTT.

The J gene is TRBJ2-3, the V gene TRBV9, with D perhaps TRBD2 (5 bases). The V end was cut by 0 bases, the J end by 9 bases, with 17 bases between. CDR1 and CDR2 (germline): SGDLS, YYNGEE. The CDR3 spans 15 residues. CDR3 nucleotide sequence: TGTGCCAGCAGCGTAGGAGAGACTACCAAAGAGACGCAGTATTTT. As protein: CASSVGETTKETQYF.

This clonotype was picked up a small number of times. V gene TRBV5-4 combines with J gene TRBJ1-2; no firm D call. Trimming stripped 0 bases from V and 2 bases from J, with 11 bases between. CDR1 and CDR2 from the germline V gene are SGHNT and YYREEE (reference sequence). CDR3 length: 15 amino acids. CDR3 DNA: TGTGCCAGCAGCTTGGAAGCCAGCGTAAACTATGGCTACACCTTC. It translates to CASSLEASVNYGYTF.

The gene calls are TRBV2 and TRBJ2-1; perhaps TRBD2 as D (6 bases). Trimming removed 4 bases at V and 3 bases at J, with 13 bases between. Germline CDR1 is SNHLY and CDR2 is FYNNEI. This CDR3 region has 15 residues. This chain's CDR3 is CASSGPGELYNEQFF. In DNA, the CDR3 is TGTGCCAGCAGTGGTCCGGGGGAGCTCTACAATGAGCAGTTCTTC. Full variable domain (outside the CDR3, taken from reference TRBV2 and TRBJ2-1): EPEVTQTPSHQVTQMGQEVILRCVPISNHLYFYWYRQILGQKVEFLVSFYNNEISEKSEIFDDQFSVERPDGSNFTLKIRSTKLEDSAMYFCASSGPGELYNEQFFGPGTRLTVL.

The chain recombines TRBV5-5 with TRBJ2-7; the match to TRBD2 covers 7 bases. The CDR3 has 12 residues. Germline-derived CDR1 and CDR2 are SGHKS and YYEKEE (reference sequence). Trimming at V came to 6 bases and at J to 3 bases, leaving 3 bases not matched to a gene. CDR3 amino acids: CASNPGGYEQYF. CDR3 DNA: TGTGCCAGCAACCCGGGAGGCTACGAGCAGTACTTC.

The chain is built from TRBV7-6 and TRBJ1-1; D possibly corresponds to TRBD1 (6 bases). Trimming removed 7 bases from V and 2 bases from J, with 8 bases in between. This CDR3 has 12 amino acids. Per the germline V gene, CDR1 is SGHVS and CDR2 is FNYEAQ. The CDR3 DNA sequence: TGTGCCAGCACCAGGGGAAACACTGAAGCTTTCTTT. Translating it yields CASTRGNTEAFF.

V usage is TRBV7-9 and J usage is TRBJ2-1; 10 bases map to TRBD2. Germline loops: CDR1 SEHNR, CDR2 FQNEAQ (reference sequence). The CDR3 spans 15 residues. V shed 5 bases, J shed 7 bases, and the junction held 8 bases outside the gene matches. CDR3 in DNA: TGTGCCAGCAGCGAAGCGGGGGGGCCTTTGAATGAGCAGTTCTTC. Translation: CASSEAGGPLNEQFF.

This clonotype was picked up a small number of times. The chain is built from TRBV27 and TRBJ2-7, with TRBD2 matching over 13 bases. CDR3 length: 15 residues. V shed 6 bases, J shed 4 bases, and the junction held 6 bases outside the gene matches. The germline V gene encodes CDR1 MNHEY and CDR2 SMNVEV (reference sequence). CDR3 nucleotide sequence: TGTGCCAGCAGCGTGAGGACTAGCGGGAGTTACGAGCAGTACTTC. Translation: CASSVRTSGSYEQYF.